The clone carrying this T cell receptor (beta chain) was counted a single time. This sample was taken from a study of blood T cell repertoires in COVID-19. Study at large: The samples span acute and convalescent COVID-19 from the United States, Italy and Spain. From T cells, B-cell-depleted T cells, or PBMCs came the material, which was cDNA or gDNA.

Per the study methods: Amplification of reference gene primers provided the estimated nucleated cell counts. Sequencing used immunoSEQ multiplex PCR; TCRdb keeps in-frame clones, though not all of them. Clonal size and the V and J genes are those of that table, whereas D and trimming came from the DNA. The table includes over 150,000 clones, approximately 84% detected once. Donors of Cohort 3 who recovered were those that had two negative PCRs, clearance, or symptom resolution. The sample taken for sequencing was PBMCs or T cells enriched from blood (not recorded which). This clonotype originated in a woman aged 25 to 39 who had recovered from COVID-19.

The CDR3 coding sequence is TGCGCCAGCAGTTACGCCGCTGGGACTAGCGGGAGATCTGGGTCCTACAATGAGCAGTTCTTC. It yields the protein CASSYAAGTSGRSGSYNEQFF. V gene TRBV5-1 combines with J gene TRBJ2-1; TRBD2 matches at 14 bases. The CDR3 sequence is 21 residues long. The germline gives CDR1 SGHRS, CDR2 YFSETQ. Germline trimming cut 5 bases from V and 1 base from J; bases unmatched to any gene: 17.